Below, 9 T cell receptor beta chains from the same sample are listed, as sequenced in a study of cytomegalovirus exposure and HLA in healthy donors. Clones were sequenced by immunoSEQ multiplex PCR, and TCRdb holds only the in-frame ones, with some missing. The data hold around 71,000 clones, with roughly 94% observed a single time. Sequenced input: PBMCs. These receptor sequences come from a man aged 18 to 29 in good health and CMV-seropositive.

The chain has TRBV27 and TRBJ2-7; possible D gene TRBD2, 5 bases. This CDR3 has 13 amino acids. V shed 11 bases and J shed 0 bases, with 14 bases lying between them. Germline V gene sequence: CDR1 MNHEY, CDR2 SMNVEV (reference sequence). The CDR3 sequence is CAVRDRSSYEQYF. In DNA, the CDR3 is TGTGCCGTCCGGGATAGGAGCTCCTACGAGCAGTACTTC.

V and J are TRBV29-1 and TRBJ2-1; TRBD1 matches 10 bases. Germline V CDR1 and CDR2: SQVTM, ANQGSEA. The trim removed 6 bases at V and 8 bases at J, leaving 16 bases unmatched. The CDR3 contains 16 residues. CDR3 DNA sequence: TGCAGCGTAGGCACCTCCGGGACAGGGGCCCCCCATGAGCAGTTCTTC. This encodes CSVGTSGTGAPHEQFF.

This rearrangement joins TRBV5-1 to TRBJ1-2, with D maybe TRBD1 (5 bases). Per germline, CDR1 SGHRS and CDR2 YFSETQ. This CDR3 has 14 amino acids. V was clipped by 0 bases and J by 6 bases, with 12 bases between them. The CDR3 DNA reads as TGCGCCAGCAGCTTGGGACAGCCGTTTGATGGCTACACCTTC. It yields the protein CASSLGQPFDGYTF.

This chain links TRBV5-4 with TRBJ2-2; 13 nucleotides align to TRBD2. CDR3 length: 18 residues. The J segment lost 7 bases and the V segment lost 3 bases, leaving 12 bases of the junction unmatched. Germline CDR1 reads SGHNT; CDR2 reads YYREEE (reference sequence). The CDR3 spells CASSSAPLAGGPDGELFF. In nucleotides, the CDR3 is TGTGCCAGCAGCTCGGCCCCACTAGCGGGGGGGCCCGACGGGGAGCTGTTTTTT.

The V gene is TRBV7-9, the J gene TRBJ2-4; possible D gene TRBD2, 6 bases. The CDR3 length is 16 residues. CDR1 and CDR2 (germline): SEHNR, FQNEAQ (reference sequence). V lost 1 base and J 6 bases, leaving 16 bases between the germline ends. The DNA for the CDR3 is TGTGCCAGCAGCTTAGTCACTGGAGGGTGGGGAAACATTCAGTACTTC. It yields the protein CASSLVTGGWGNIQYF.

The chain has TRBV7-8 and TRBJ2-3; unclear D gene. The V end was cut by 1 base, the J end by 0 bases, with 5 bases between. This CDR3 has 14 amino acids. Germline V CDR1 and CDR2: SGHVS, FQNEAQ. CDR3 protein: CASSLGASTDTQYF. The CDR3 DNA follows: TGTGCCAGCAGCTTAGGGGCAAGCACAGATACGCAGTATTTT. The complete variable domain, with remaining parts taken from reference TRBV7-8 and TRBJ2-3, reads GAGVSQSPRYKVAKRGQDVALRCDPISGHVSLFWYQQALGQGPEFLTYFQNEAQLDKSGLPSDRFFAERPEGSVSTLKIQRTQQEDSAVYLCASSLGASTDTQYFGPGTRLTVL.

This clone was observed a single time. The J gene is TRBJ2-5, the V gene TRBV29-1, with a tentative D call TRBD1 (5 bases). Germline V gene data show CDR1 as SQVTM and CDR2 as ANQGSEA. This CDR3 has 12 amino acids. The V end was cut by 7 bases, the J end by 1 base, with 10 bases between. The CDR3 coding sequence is TGCAGCGCCCGGACATTCCAAGAGACCCAGTACTTC. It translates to CSARTFQETQYF.

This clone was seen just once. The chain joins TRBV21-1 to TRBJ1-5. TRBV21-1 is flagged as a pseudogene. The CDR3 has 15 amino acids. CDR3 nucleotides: TGTGCCAGCAGTACCACAGAGGAGCGGGATCAGCCCCAGCATTTT. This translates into CASSTTEERDQPQHF.

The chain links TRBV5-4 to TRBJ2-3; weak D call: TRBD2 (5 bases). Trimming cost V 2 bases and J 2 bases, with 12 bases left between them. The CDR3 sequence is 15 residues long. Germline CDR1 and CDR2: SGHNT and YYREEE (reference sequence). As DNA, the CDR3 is TGTGCCAGCAGCTTAAAGGACTTCACCACAGATACGCAGTATTTT. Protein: CASSLKDFTTDTQYF. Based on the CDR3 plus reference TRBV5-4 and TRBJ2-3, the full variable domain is ETGVTQSPTHLIKTRGQQVTLRCSSQSGHNTVSWYQQALGQGPQFIFQYYREEENGRGNFPPRFSGLQFPNYSSELNVNALELDDSALYLCASSLKDFTTDTQYFGPGTRLTVL.